The next 24 T cell receptor beta chains were all read from a single sample in a study of OX40 agonist ivuxolimab in advanced cancers. This table comes from immunoSEQ multiplex PCR, and its TCRdb copy is limited to in-frame clones, with some not included. The sample consists of roughly 62,000 clones, 86% of them appearing once. The material was CD4+ or CD8+ T cells sorted from blood, obtained in a trial of the OX40 agonist ivuxolimab. The receptor set was obtained from an adult with an advanced solid tumor such as melanoma, head and neck, liver or kidney cancer.

V gene TRBV6-6 combines with J gene TRBJ2-3; D is ambiguous. CDR1 and CDR2 (germline): MNHNY, SVGAGI (reference sequence). The CDR3 covers 14 residues. V lost 6 bases to trimming and J lost 3 bases, with 13 bases between them. CDR3 nucleotide sequence: TGTGCCAGCAGGATGCACCCAGCGACAGATACGCAGTATTTT. It yields the protein CASRMHPATDTQYF.

The chain uses TRBV28 and TRBJ1-1; 12 positions agree with TRBD1. CDR3 length equals 14 residues. The germline V gene encodes CDR1 MDHEN and CDR2 SYDVKM. The V gene end was trimmed by 5 bases and the J gene end by 4 bases; junction bases not matched to a gene: 2. For the CDR3, the DNA is TGTGCCAGCAGTCCGGGACAGGGGGCCACTGAAGCTTTCTTT. This encodes CASSPGQGATEAFF.

This chain connects TRBV10-1 to TRBJ2-5, with TRBD1 matching over 9 bases. With 3 bases clipped from V and 5 bases from J, the junction kept 13 bases outside the gene matches. There are 17 residues in the CDR3. Germline V gives CDR1 WNHNN, CDR2 SYGVQD (reference sequence). The CDR3 DNA sequence: TGCGCCAGCAGTGACCTATTAAATACAGGGGGCTGGGAGACCCAGTACTTC. This gives the protein CASSDLLNTGGWETQYF.

This clone came up once. Other DNA sequences of this sample code for an identical CDR3. The V call is TRBV6-5, the J call TRBJ2-1; D is unclear. Germline CDR1 reads MNHEY; CDR2 reads SVGAGI. This CDR3 is 12 amino acids long. V was cut by 2 bases and J by 9 bases, with 8 bases left in between. This chain's CDR3 is CASSYSEGEQFF. The CDR3 bases are TGTGCCAGCAGTTACAGCGAAGGTGAGCAGTTCTTC.

The chain combines TRBV2 with TRBJ1-4, with a possible D match to TRBD1 (5 bases). Germline assignment: CDR1 SNHLY and CDR2 FYNNEI. The CDR3 consists of 12 residues. V was cut by 3 bases and J by 12 bases, with 11 bases left in between. The CDR3 DNA reads TGTGCCAGCAGTGATTGGGGCCCAGAACTGTTTTTT. Protein: CASSDWGPELFF.

This chain uses TRBV2 with TRBJ2-2; D call uncertain. The CDR3 sequence is 12 residues long. The germline CDR1 and CDR2 sequences are SNHLY and FYNNEI. V was shortened by 3 bases and J by 4 bases, with 3 bases between the two germline ends. The CDR3 nucleotides read TGTGCCAGCAGTGAGAGCACCGGGGAGCTGTTTTTT. Residues: CASSESTGELFF.

The chain combines TRBV23-1 with TRBJ2-3, with D possibly matching TRBD2 (6 bases). TRBV23-1 has ORF status, its function being uncertain. The length of the CDR3 is 16 residues. Trimming pared 0 bases from V and 7 bases from J, leaving 17 bases between. This chain's CDR3 is CASSQSCAGSPNTQYF. In DNA form, the CDR3 reads TGCGCCAGCAGTCAATCGTGCGCCGGGAGCCCAAATACGCAGTATTTT.

This chain links TRBV5-1 with TRBJ2-7; tentatively, D is TRBD2 (5 bases). The germline V and J ends were trimmed by 6 bases and 3 bases, with 13 bases remaining between them. CDR3 length: 13 amino acids. From germline, CDR1 is SGHRS and CDR2 YFSETQ. DNA for the CDR3: TGCGCCAGCACGACAACCGGAGGCTACGAGCAGTACTTC. It yields the protein CASTTTGGYEQYF. Full variable domain (remainder filled in from reference TRBV5-1 and TRBJ2-7): KAGVTQTPRYLIKTRGQQVTLSCSPISGHRSVSWYQQTPGQGLQFLFEYFSETQRNKGNFPGRFSGRQFSNSRSEMNVSTLELGDSALYLCASTTTGGYEQYFGPGTRLTVT.

The chain recombines TRBV9 with TRBJ2-7; maybe TRBD2 (6 bases). The V gene lost 2 bases and the J gene lost 0 bases, with 18 bases spanning the gap. CDR3 length equals 17 residues. CDR1 is SGDLS, CDR2 YYNGEE, per germline. As DNA, the CDR3 is TGTGCCAGCAGCGTCTCGACGGGACTTGCAAGCTCCTACGAGCAGTACTTC. Translation: CASSVSTGLASSYEQYF.

This clone showed up just a few times. The gene calls are TRBV2 and TRBJ1-6, with 8 bases identical to TRBD1. V shed 6 bases, J shed 9 bases, and the junction held 10 bases outside the gene matches. Germline loops: CDR1 SNHLY, CDR2 FYNNEI. The CDR3 is 15 amino acids. CDR3 region: CASRGPGGAPSPLHF. In nucleotides, the CDR3 is TGTGCCAGCAGGGGCCCAGGGGGCGCGCCTTCACCCCTCCACTTT.

The chain carries TRBV28 and TRBJ2-7; no clear D. V dropped 8 bases and J dropped 2 bases, with 10 bases sitting between them. CDR1 MDHEN and CDR2 SYDVKM come from the germline V gene. CDR3 size: 12 residues. CDR3 in DNA: TGTGCCAGCCGGCTTGGGCCCTACGAGCAGTACTTC. Its protein product is CASRLGPYEQYF.

The rearrangement links TRBV19 to TRBJ2-3; 12 bases are a match to TRBD2. The CDR3 is made up of 18 amino acids. Germline V CDR1 and CDR2: LNHDA, SQIVND (reference sequence). The J segment lost 4 bases and the V segment lost 3 bases, leaving 11 bases of the junction unmatched. The CDR3 nucleotides are TGTGCCAGTAGTATTGGGGGTAGAGGACTAGCGGGACCAGATACGCAGTATTTT. This translates into CASSIGGRGLAGPDTQYF. Together with reference TRBV19 and TRBJ2-3, the CDR3 gives the full variable domain: DGGITQSPKYLFRKEGQNVTLSCEQNLNHDAMYWYRQDPGQGLRLIYYSQIVNDFQKGDIAEGYSVSREKKESFPLTVTSAQKNPTAFYLCASSIGGRGLAGPDTQYFGPGTRLTVL.

The chain combines TRBV11-1 with TRBJ1-1, with D unresolved. Germline assignment: CDR1 SGHAT and CDR2 FQDESV (reference sequence). Trimming took 1 base from V and 1 from J, leaving 13 bases between them. The CDR3 consists of 16 residues. The CDR3 bases are TGTGCCAGCAGCTTAGGAATTTTGGGCCCGAACACTGAAGCTTTCTTT. It is translated as CASSLGILGPNTEAFF.

The chain recombines TRBV9 with TRBJ1-6; D gene uncertain. CDR3 length: 13 residues. Germline CDR1 SGDLS, CDR2 YYNGEE. Trimming stripped 0 bases from V and 8 bases from J, with 6 bases between. The chain's CDR3 is CASSVEKDSPLHF. The CDR3 bases are TGTGCCAGCAGCGTAGAAAAGGATTCACCCCTCCACTTT. The full variable domain, its missing parts supplied by reference TRBV9 and TRBJ1-6, is DSGVTQTPKHLITATGQRVTLRCSPRSGDLSVYWYQQSLDQGLQFLIQYYNGEERAKGNILERFSAQQFPDLHSELNLSSLELGDSALYFCASSVEKDSPLHFGNGTRLTVT.

Only one count was recorded for this clone. CDR3 DNA: TGTGCCAGCAGCTTAGCGGATAGGCCGGGCCACACTGAAGCTTTCTTT. It translates to CASSLADRPGHTEAFF. The chain joins TRBV7-9 to TRBJ1-1, with no clear D. From germline, CDR1 is SEHNR and CDR2 FQNEAQ (reference sequence). V shed 0 bases and J shed 3 bases, with 14 bases lying between them. The CDR3 is made up of 16 amino acids.

This sequence joins TRBV5-1 and TRBJ2-3; possible D gene TRBD2, 5 bases. This CDR3 is 15 amino acids long. The V gene lost 0 bases and the J gene lost 2 bases, with 10 bases spanning the gap. CDR1 is SGHRS, CDR2 YFSETQ, per germline. CDR3 residues: CASSLAGKATDTQYF. Here the CDR3 DNA reads TGCGCCAGCAGCTTGGCCGGGAAGGCCACAGATACGCAGTATTTT.

The genes are TRBV7-3 and TRBJ2-2; D is ambiguous. V lost 3 bases and J 3 bases, leaving 2 bases between the germline ends. Germline-derived CDR1 and CDR2 are SGHTA and FQGTGA. The CDR3 has 12 amino acids. This CDR3 is CASSFYTGELFF. Written as DNA, the CDR3 is TGTGCCAGCAGCTTTTACACCGGGGAGCTGTTTTTT.

The chain combines TRBV2 with TRBJ1-5; D gene uncertain. Trimming took 6 bases from V and 2 from J, leaving 17 bases between them. The CDR3 covers 16 residues. Germline assignment: CDR1 SNHLY and CDR2 FYNNEI. In DNA, the CDR3 is TGTGCCAGCAGCGTACTCAGTAGGATACGCAATCAGCCCCAGCATTTT. This encodes CASSVLSRIRNQPQHF.

Here the CDR3 DNA reads TGTGCCAGCAGCCAAGAGGGGGGGCCCTACACCGGGGAGCTGTTTTTT. Protein sequence: CASSQEGGPYTGELFF. The chain has TRBV4-2 and TRBJ2-2; D might be TRBD2 (7 bases). The CDR3 runs to 16 residues. Trimming stripped 0 bases from V and 3 bases from J, with 11 bases between. Germline values: CDR1 LGHNA, CDR2 YNFKEQ.

The chain employs TRBV19 and TRBJ2-5, with a tentative D call TRBD1 (6 bases). V lost 3 bases to trimming and J lost 7 bases, with 12 bases between them. CDR1 is LNHDA and CDR2 is SQIVND in the germline V gene (reference sequence). The CDR3 covers 13 residues. The CDR3 loop reads CASSMGHRGTQYF. The CDR3 DNA is TGTGCCAGTAGTATGGGACACCGAGGGACCCAGTACTTC.

This rearrangement joins TRBV11-2 to TRBJ1-2; D is unresolved. The germline V gene encodes CDR1 SGHAT and CDR2 FQNNGV. The CDR3 is 14 residues long. V gave up 8 bases and J gave up 8 bases, with 21 bases separating them. As DNA, the CDR3 is TGTGCCAGCCGATTAGACGGAGATTCTCGGGGCTACACCTTC. It translates to CASRLDGDSRGYTF.

The chain employs TRBV7-9 and TRBJ2-6; 7 bases line up with TRBD1. CDR1 is SEHNR, CDR2 FQNEAQ, per germline (reference sequence). The CDR3 spans 16 residues. J gave up 2 bases and V 4 bases, and 5 bases lay outside the gene matches. The CDR3 loop is CASSYITGAGANVLTF. CDR3 in DNA: TGTGCCAGCAGCTATATTACAGGGGCTGGGGCCAACGTCCTGACTTTC.

In this sample, this clone turned up a few times. V is TRBV18 and J is TRBJ2-7; 8 positions agree with TRBD1. V lost 8 bases, J lost 0 bases, and 12 bases stayed unmatched. CDR1 and CDR2 (germline): KGHSH, LQKENI. This CDR3 is built from 16 residues. The CDR3, as DNA: TGTGCCAGCACACAAGACAGGGGATGGAGCTCCTACGAGCAGTACTTC. It specifies CASTQDRGWSSYEQYF.

As regards this clone: The sample contains more than one DNA sequence encoding this CDR3. The chain joins TRBV11-2 to TRBJ1-3, with no clear D. CDR3 length equals 16 residues. Per germline, CDR1 SGHAT and CDR2 FQNNGV. The V end was cut by 5 bases, the J end by 0 bases, with 14 bases between. The CDR3 DNA sequence: TGTGCCAGCAGCCCCTCGAGTGGAAGCTCTGGAAACACCATATATTTT. Amino acids: CASSPSSGSSGNTIYF.